This T cell receptor beta chain was retrieved from a study of T cell responses to AZD1222 COVID-19 vaccine. Study findings and constraints: Every sample of the repertoires postdated the peak T cell response. Compared with day 0, the breadth and depth of the Spike-specific TCR repertoire rose significantly after two doses of AZD1222. Of spike-specific TCRs, nearly half reportedly target regions left unmutated in variants. Vaccine-associated CD4 TCRs spanned spike, dominant at 160-218 and 743-854.

Of note for this clone: Its target is unknown.

Here immunoSEQ multiplex PCR was the method, and the copy in TCRdb shows in-frame clones only, minus some. The repertoire holds 75,000 to 100,000 clones, with roughly 90% as singletons. This CDR3 region has 13 residues. The ends were cut back, 3 bases at V and 2 bases at J, with 7 bases in the middle. The rearrangement links TRBV12-3 or TRBV12-4 to TRBJ2-5, with a possible D match to TRBD1 (5 bases). The specimen was peripheral blood, collected on day 0 of AZD1222 vaccination. The clonotype originates from an adult in good health. The CDR3 sequence is CASSLTAQETQYF. The CDR3 region has the DNA TGTGCCAGCAGTTTGACAGCGCAAGAGACCCAGTACTTC.